This TCR beta chain comes out of a study of beta chain features in type 1 diabetes. Study conclusions and caveats: Whatever favoring of shorter templates PCR might show would apply equally to patients and controls. Shortening that was moderate but significant affected the TCRB CDR3s of Type 1 diabetes patients in all four CD4+ subsets. Sequencing the cDNA could make cells with high TCR expression show up more than they should.

Expressed TCRB transcripts were sequenced after all isolated RNA was converted to cDNA. Each sample of naive, central memory or regulatory T cells had, on average, approximately 3.5 million reads. Produced via immunoSEQ multiplex PCR; TCRdb's table is partial and in-frame only. The table shows some 350,000 clones, with 9.6% occurring only once. The table lists this clone with a few counts. Antigen specificity is unknown. Looked up from germline, CDR1 is SGHTA and CDR2 is FQGNSA. This CDR3 has 16 residues. V lost 5 bases and J 3 bases, leaving 16 bases between the germline ends. The origin of this receptor is a man aged 30 to 45 with type 1 diabetes. The sample consisted of central memory CD4+ T cells from blood. This rearrangement joins TRBV7-2 to TRBJ1-4, with D possibly TRBD1 on 6 matching bases. The CDR3 protein is CASSRRGARANEKLFF. The DNA of the CDR3 is TGTGCCAGCAGCCGGAGGGGGGCGCGGGCTAATGAAAAACTGTTTTTT. Supplemented by reference TRBV7-2 and TRBJ1-4, the full variable domain reads GAGVSQSPSNKVTEKGKDVELRCDPISGHTALYWYRQSLGQGLEFLIYFQGNSAPDKSGLPSDRFSAERTGGSVSTLTIQRTQQEDSAVYLCASSRRGARANEKLFFGSGTQLSVL.